The table lists the clone carrying this T cell receptor beta chain with many counts. Its matching antigen is unknown. V lost 3 bases and J 6 bases, leaving 14 bases between the germline ends. The V gene's germline CDR1 is LNHDA and CDR2 SQIVND (reference sequence). The CDR3 extends over 15 amino acids. Study processing details: Clinicopathological groups of papillary thyroid cancer showed CDR3 differences that were used to build a distant-metastasis classifier. TCRdb called clones again from the PCR reads with MiXCR. In this record, the V and J calls reflect TCRdb's handling and not the investigators' own analysis. Of some 21,000 clones listed, approximately 10% are singletons. This record belongs to a study of metastatic and nonmetastatic thyroid tumors. At the level of the study: Across blood and tumor or nodule tissue, repertoires from malignant and benign thyroid patients were compared with one another. Findings and caveats of the study: Compared with benign nodules, malignant thyroid tumors were reported to have significantly higher TCR beta diversity in both blood and tumor.

Until they underwent thyroid surgery, no patient had received any treatment. The chain recombines TRBV19 with TRBJ1-4; D may be TRBD1 (5 bases). The receptor was isolated from a female donor with papillary thyroid cancer or a benign thyroid nodule (not recorded which). Some clones in this sample may be carry-over from other donors' samples. The sample comprised blood. The chain's CDR3 is CASSIIWAGDEKLFF. The CDR3, as DNA: TGTGCCAGTAGTATTATCTGGGCGGGGGATGAAAAACTGTTTTTT. The whole variable domain, filled in from reference TRBV19 and TRBJ1-4, reads DGGITQSPKYLFRKEGQNVTLSCEQNLNHDAMYWYRQDPGQGLRLIYYSQIVNDFQKGDIAEGYSVSREKKESFPLTVTSAQKNPTAFYLCASSIIWAGDEKLFFGSGTQLSVL.